What follows are 11 T cell receptor beta chains derived from one specimen sequenced in a study of response to subunit inactivated influenza vaccine. One entry per CDR3 protein results from TCRdb running MiXCR on the RT-PCR reads. The sample carries approximately 700,000 distinct CDR3 sequences, approximately 14% recorded once. Sequencing used PBMCs from blood, obtained 12 days after vaccination. These receptors originate from a man aged 50-60 years who received an inactivated influenza vaccine.

This clonotype occurred many times. DNA for the CDR3: TGTGCCATCAGCCCCGGGACTAGCGGGGATTCTCTAGCCAAAAACATTCAGTACTTC. It codes for CAISPGTSGDSLAKNIQYF. The chain joins TRBV10-3 to TRBJ2-4; 13 nucleotides agree with TRBD2. This CDR3 comprises 19 residues. Germline values: CDR1 ENHRY, CDR2 SYGVKD. Trimming took 6 bases from V and 0 from J; bases not matched to a gene: 11.

The sample holds many counts of this clonotype. The chain carries TRBV19 and TRBJ2-2; a possible D gene is TRBD1 (5 bases). The length of the CDR3 is 16 residues. V shed 6 bases and J shed 3 bases, with 17 bases lying between them. Germline V gene data show CDR1 as LNHDA and CDR2 as SQIVND (reference sequence). This CDR3 reads CASSPRDGHHTGELFF. For the CDR3, the DNA is TGTGCCAGTAGCCCCAGGGATGGCCATCACACCGGGGAGCTGTTTTTT.

This clonotype was counted ten times or more. One junction end does not reproduce the germline sequence, and a read error may be involved. J is TRBJ2-7 and V is TRBV28; unclear D gene. The germline CDR1 and CDR2 sequences are MDHEN and SYDVKM. This CDR3 has 14 residues. The CDR3 is CASSLFGSGYEQYF. The CDR3 nucleotides are TGTGCCAGCAGCTTATTCGGTTCAGGTTACGAGCAGTACTTC.

This clonotype was picked up a small number of times. This chain uses TRBV5-1 with TRBJ1-1; possible D gene TRBD1, 6 bases. CDR1 SGHRS and CDR2 YFSETQ come from the germline V gene. The CDR3 totals 14 residues. The V end lost 0 bases, the J end lost 5 bases, and 11 bases lay between the germline ends. CDR3 bases: TGCGCCAGCAGCTTGGGCCAGGGGAAGACTGAAGCTTTCTTT. Protein: CASSLGQGKTEAFF.

This clonotype was counted between two and nine times. The chain uses TRBV20-1 and TRBJ2-3; 9 nucleotides agree with TRBD2. CDR1 DFQATT and CDR2 SNEGSKA come from the germline V gene (reference sequence). The CDR3 contains 14 residues. The V and J ends lost 5 bases and 6 bases, in that order; junction bases with no gene match: 9. Here the CDR3 reads CSAGNSGGGDTQYF. The CDR3 coding sequence is TGCAGTGCTGGAAATAGCGGGGGAGGGGATACGCAGTATTTT.

The chain employs TRBV5-1 and TRBJ2-5; 10 nucleotides line up with TRBD1. The J segment lost 4 bases and the V segment lost 4 bases, leaving 4 bases of the junction unmatched. CDR3 length: 14 amino acids. Germline CDR1 is SGHRS and CDR2 is YFSETQ. CDR3 loop: CASSMGQGSETQYF. The CDR3 DNA reads as TGCGCCAGCAGCATGGGACAGGGGTCAGAGACCCAGTACTTC.

The chain couples TRBV2 to TRBJ1-1; the D gene is possibly TRBD1 (5 bases). Trimming took 7 bases from V and 0 from J, leaving 15 bases between them. Germline V gene lookup returns CDR1 SNHLY and CDR2 FYNNEI. This CDR3 is built from 15 residues. This chain's CDR3 is CASNRRGELNTEAFF. The CDR3 DNA is TGTGCCAGCAACCGACGGGGGGAATTGAACACTGAAGCTTTCTTT.

Only a few counts were recorded for this clonotype. V gene TRBV10-3 combines with J gene TRBJ2-5; D perhaps matches TRBD1 (7 bases). CDR1 and CDR2 (germline): ENHRY, SYGVKD. With 6 bases removed from V and 4 bases from J, the gap between germline ends came to 18 bases. CDR3 length equals 15 residues. CDR3 amino acids: CAIRSTGMGGETQYF. As DNA, the CDR3 is TGTGCCATCAGATCGACAGGGATGGGGGGAGAGACCCAGTACTTC.

This clonotype was counted many times. The J gene is TRBJ2-2, the V gene TRBV12-3 or TRBV12-4; 10 nucleotides align to TRBD1. The CDR3 has 15 amino acids. With 5 bases clipped from V and 6 bases from J, the junction kept 6 bases outside the gene matches. CDR3 sequence: CASSEDRGKAGELFF. CDR3 bases: TGTGCCAGCAGTGAGGACAGGGGGAAGGCCGGGGAGCTGTTTTTT.

This clonotype was found a few times. The chain joins TRBV6-1 to TRBJ2-7; D is unclear. V was clipped by 5 bases and J by 2 bases, with 13 bases between them. Germline V CDR1 and CDR2: MNHNS, SASEGT. The CDR3 sequence is 14 residues long. The CDR3 DNA reads TGTGCCAGCAGTCGGGCACTCGACCCCTACGAGCAGTACTTC. Protein: CASSRALDPYEQYF.

At least ten counts were recorded for this clonotype. The chain couples TRBV11-2 to TRBJ2-5; D remains ambiguous. The CDR3 has 11 residues. Germline CDR1 and CDR2: SGHAT and FQNNGV. V was shortened by 4 bases and J by 3 bases, with 3 bases between the two germline ends. The CDR3 DNA sequence: TGTGCCAGCAGCTACAAAGAGACCCAGTACTTC. Translation gives CASSYKETQYF.